Below, 9 T cell receptor beta chains from the same sample are listed, as sequenced in a study of T cell responses to AZD1222 COVID-19 vaccine. The data were produced by immunoSEQ multiplex PCR, yet TCRdb's version contains in-frame clones alone and is incomplete. Counted here are some 140,000 clones, roughly 91% occurring once; the ten biggest clones make up approximately 6.8%. The sample was peripheral blood, taken 28 days after the second AZD1222 dose. All receptors derive from an adult who received the AZD1222 COVID-19 vaccine.

This clone was seen just once. This sequence joins TRBV4-1 and TRBJ1-1; possibly TRBD1 for D (5 bases). This CDR3 is 14 amino acids long. In germline, CDR1 is MGHRA, CDR2 YSYEKL. V gave up 1 base and J gave up 4 bases, with 10 bases separating them. The CDR3 DNA reads TGCGCCAGCAGCCAAGGCAGGGCGGCCACTGAAGCTTTCTTT. Translating gives CASSQGRAATEAFF.

V is TRBV28 and J is TRBJ1-2; D might be TRBD1 (6 bases). Germline CDR1 reads MDHEN; CDR2 reads SYDVKM. V was shortened by 5 bases and J by 8 bases, with 18 bases between the two germline ends. This CDR3 is 14 amino acids long. The CDR3 region is CASSPTGGLWGYTF. The CDR3 DNA sequence: TGTGCCAGCAGTCCGACAGGAGGTCTCTGGGGCTACACCTTC.

The chain links TRBV2 to TRBJ2-3, with 9 bases that match TRBD2. The CDR3 runs to 16 residues. Germline V lookup: CDR1 SNHLY, CDR2 FYNNEI. V dropped 2 bases and J dropped 1; count of bases not matched to a gene: 4. The CDR3: CASSESRGGRTDTQYF. The CDR3, as DNA: TGTGCCAGCAGTGAATCGCGGGGGGGACGCACAGATACGCAGTATTTT.

This chain joins TRBV30 and TRBJ1-6; unclear D gene. The CDR3 contains 15 residues. V shed 0 bases and J shed 8 bases, with 14 bases lying between them. Germline lookup yields CDR1 GTSNPN and CDR2 SVGIG (reference sequence). In DNA, the CDR3 is TGTGCCTGGAGTGTACGTGATCTGGGGTATTCACCCCTCCACTTT. The encoded protein is CAWSVRDLGYSPLHF. Supplemented by reference TRBV30 and TRBJ1-6, the full variable domain reads SQTIHQWPATLVQPVGSPLSLECTVEGTSNPNLYWYRQAAGRGLQLLFYSVGIGQISSEVPQNLSASRPQDRQFILSSKKLLLSDSGFYLCAWSVRDLGYSPLHFGNGTRLTVT.

The rearrangement links TRBV19 to TRBJ1-2; a weak D match, TRBD1 (5 bases). Germline CDR1 is LNHDA and CDR2 is SQIVND (reference sequence). V gave up 5 bases and J gave up 2 bases, with 12 bases separating them. This CDR3 is built from 14 residues. CDR3 region: CASSPQGGNYGYTF. Here the CDR3 DNA reads TGTGCCAGTAGTCCCCAGGGAGGAAACTATGGCTACACCTTC.

This sequence joins TRBV7-8 and TRBJ2-3; 10 positions match TRBD1. This CDR3 region has 16 residues. Germline CDR1 and CDR2: SGHVS and FQNEAQ. With V trimmed by 2 bases and J by 4 bases, 6 bases remained unmatched. The CDR3: CASSLSDRGRADTQYF. CDR3 sequence (DNA): TGTGCCAGCAGCTTAAGTGACAGGGGGCGCGCAGATACGCAGTATTTT. The whole variable domain, remainder taken from reference TRBV7-8 and TRBJ2-3, is GAGVSQSPRYKVAKRGQDVALRCDPISGHVSLFWYQQALGQGPEFLTYFQNEAQLDKSGLPSDRFFAERPEGSVSTLKIQRTQQEDSAVYLCASSLSDRGRADTQYFGPGTRLTVL.

Comment on this clone: Other nucleotide sequences in the sample specify the same CDR3. The chain combines TRBV18 with TRBJ2-5, with D perhaps being TRBD1 or TRBD2 (5 bases each). Germline CDR1 is KGHSH and CDR2 is LQKENI. V lost 3 bases, J lost 4 bases, and 6 bases lay in between. The CDR3 is made up of 12 amino acids. CDR3 nucleotides: TGTGCCAGCTCACCTGGGGGAGAGACCCAGTACTTC. Translating gives CASSPGGETQYF.

The chain uses TRBV6-5 and TRBJ1-2; weak D call: TRBD1 (5 bases). CDR1 is MNHEY, CDR2 SVGAGI, per germline. The V end was cut by 3 bases, the J end by 4 bases, with 12 bases between. The CDR3 extends over 14 amino acids. This chain's CDR3 is CASSYSGDPYGYTF. The CDR3 DNA reads TGTGCCAGCAGTTATTCGGGGGACCCCTATGGCTACACCTTC.

The rearrangement joins TRBV10-3 to TRBJ2-3; TRBD2 agrees at 8 bases. The CDR3 runs 17 residues. Germline CDR1 and CDR2: ENHRY and SYGVKD. V trimming: 5 bases; J trimming: 4 bases; junction bases outside the gene matches: 14. Here the CDR3 DNA reads TGTGCCATCAGTACTGGGTATCGGGGGGGCCCCTCAGATACGCAGTATTTT. Its protein is CAISTGYRGGPSDTQYF.